These T cell receptor beta chains were read from a single sample in a study of blood T cell repertoires in COVID-19. Here immunoSEQ multiplex PCR was the method, and the copy in TCRdb shows in-frame clones only, minus some. The sample yields fewer than 150,000 clones, 70% to 85% seen once. Sequencing was done on a sample of peripheral blood. The receptors here all came from a man in his fifties with acute or convalescent COVID-19. Both conserved end residues are part of each CDR3. The D gene is left open where the match is weak. The size entry is marked missing in some rows and otherwise reads once, few, many or a size class.

clone size | J gene | D gene | V gene | CDR3 DNA | CDR3 protein
NA | TRBJ1-5 | NA | TRBV14 | TGTGCCAGCAGCCAAGATTCCTCTCAGCCCCAGCATTTT | CASSQDSSQPQHF
NA | TRBJ1-3 | NA | TRBV7-9 | TGTGCCAGCAGCCCAGGGGATGACTCTGGAAACACCATATATTTT | CASSPGDDSGNTIYF
NA | TRBJ2-3 | TRBD1 | TRBV29-1 | TGCAGCGTAGGGACAGGGCGGACAGATACGCAGTATTTT | CSVGTGRTDTQYF
NA | TRBJ2-3 | TRBD2 | TRBV11-2 | TGTGCCAGCAGCTCACTAGCGGGTGCCCCGACAGATACGCAGTATTTT | CASSSLAGAPTDTQYF
NA | TRBJ2-6 | NA | TRBV5-1 | TGCGCCAGCGGATTAGGGAGCTCAGGGGCCAACGTCCTGACTTTC | CASGLGSSGANVLTF
NA | TRBJ2-7 | TRBD1 | TRBV11-2 | TGTGCCAGCTTTCCCCTGCAGGACAGGGCTCCCGAGCAGTACTTC | CASFPLQDRAPEQYF
NA | TRBJ1-2 | TRBD1 | TRBV7-9 | TGTGCCAGCAGCCCCGGGACAGGCTTTGGAGTCTATGGCTACACCTTC | CASSPGTGFGVYGYTF
NA | TRBJ2-7 | TRBD2 | TRBV9 | TGTGCCAGCAGCGCCTCCTCCCCTAGCGGGGAAGCCTACGAGCAGTACTTC | CASSASSPSGEAYEQYF
once | TRBJ2-1 | TRBD2 | TRBV10-2 | TGCGCCAGCAGTGACGGGAGGGCCGATGAGCAGTTCTTC | CASSDGRADEQFF
NA | TRBJ1-3 | NA | TRBV5-6 | TGTGCCAGCAGCTTGTCGTACAGGATTGGAAACACCATATATTTT | CASSLSYRIGNTIYF
few | TRBJ2-1 | NA | TRBV27 | TGTGCCAGCAGTTTAAGTTTAGGGGGAGGGCCCTCCGTACATGAGCAGTTCTTC | CASSLSLGGGPSVHEQFF
NA | TRBJ2-1 | NA | TRBV27 | TGTGCCAGCAGTGGAGGTTCCTACAATGAGCAGTTCTTC | CASSGGSYNEQFF
NA | TRBJ2-7 | NA | TRBV20-1 | TGCAGTGCCCCAGGGCAGACCGAGCAGTACTTC | CSAPGQTEQYF
NA | TRBJ1-5 | TRBD1 | TRBV18 | TGTGCCAGCTCACAACAAAAGACAGGGTCGGCTCAGCCCCAGCATTTT | CASSQQKTGSAQPQHF
NA | TRBJ2-7 | NA | TRBV15 | TGTGCCACCAGCAGAGATGTCGGGAACTCCTACGAGCAGTACTTC | CATSRDVGNSYEQYF
NA | TRBJ1-1 | NA | TRBV28 | TGTGCCAGCAAGACAGGGAACACTGAAGCTTTCTTT | CASKTGNTEAFF
NA | TRBJ2-7 | NA | TRBV2 | TGTGCCAGCACTCGGGGGACGGTGATTTCCTACGAGCAGTACTTC | CASTRGTVISYEQYF